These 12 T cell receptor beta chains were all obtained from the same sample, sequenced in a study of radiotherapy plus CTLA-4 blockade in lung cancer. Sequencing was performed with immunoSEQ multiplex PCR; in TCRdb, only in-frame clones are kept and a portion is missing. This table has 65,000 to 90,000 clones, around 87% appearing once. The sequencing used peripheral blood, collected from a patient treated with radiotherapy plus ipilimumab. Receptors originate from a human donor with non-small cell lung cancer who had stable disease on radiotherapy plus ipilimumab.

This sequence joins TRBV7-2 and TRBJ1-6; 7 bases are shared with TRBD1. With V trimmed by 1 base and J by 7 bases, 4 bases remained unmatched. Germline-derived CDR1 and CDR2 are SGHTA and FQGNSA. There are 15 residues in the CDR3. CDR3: CASSLGDRRNSPLHF. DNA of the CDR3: TGTGCCAGCAGCTTAGGGGACAGAAGAAATTCACCCCTCCACTTT.

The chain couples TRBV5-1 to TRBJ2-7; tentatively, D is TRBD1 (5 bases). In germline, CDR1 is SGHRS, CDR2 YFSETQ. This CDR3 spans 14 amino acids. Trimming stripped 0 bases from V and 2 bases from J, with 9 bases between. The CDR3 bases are TGCGCCAGCAGCTTGGCCCAGGGCCCCTACGAGCAGTACTTC. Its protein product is CASSLAQGPYEQYF. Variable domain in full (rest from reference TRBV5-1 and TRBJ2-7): KAGVTQTPRYLIKTRGQQVTLSCSPISGHRSVSWYQQTPGQGLQFLFEYFSETQRNKGNFPGRFSGRQFSNSRSEMNVSTLELGDSALYLCASSLAQGPYEQYFGPGTRLTVT.

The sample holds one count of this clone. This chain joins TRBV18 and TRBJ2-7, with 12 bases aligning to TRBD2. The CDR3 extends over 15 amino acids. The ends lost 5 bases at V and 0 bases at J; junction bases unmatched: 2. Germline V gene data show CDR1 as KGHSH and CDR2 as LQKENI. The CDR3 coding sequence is TGTGCCAGCTCATCGACTAGCGGGAGCTCCTACGAGCAGTACTTC. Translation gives CASSSTSGSSYEQYF.

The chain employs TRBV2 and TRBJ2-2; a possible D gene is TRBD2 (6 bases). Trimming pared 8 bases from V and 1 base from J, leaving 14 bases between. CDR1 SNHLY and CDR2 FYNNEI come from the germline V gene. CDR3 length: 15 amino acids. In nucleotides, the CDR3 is TGTGCCAGCGCCCGGTTCGGGGGGAACACCGGGGAGCTGTTTTTT. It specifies CASARFGGNTGELFF.

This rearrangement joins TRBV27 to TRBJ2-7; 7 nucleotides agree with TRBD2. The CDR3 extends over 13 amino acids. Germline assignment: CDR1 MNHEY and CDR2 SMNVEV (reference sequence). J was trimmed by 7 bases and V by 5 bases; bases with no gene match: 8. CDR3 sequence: CASSASTAGEQYF. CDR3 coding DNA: TGTGCCAGCAGTGCCTCGACAGCGGGGGAGCAGTACTTC.

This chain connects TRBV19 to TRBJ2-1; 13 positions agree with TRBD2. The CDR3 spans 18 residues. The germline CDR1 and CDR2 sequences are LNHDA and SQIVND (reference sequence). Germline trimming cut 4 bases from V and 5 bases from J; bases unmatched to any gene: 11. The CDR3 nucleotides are TGTGCCAGTAGTAGTCGGACTAGCGGGGGACTCTTGGACAATGAGCAGTTCTTC. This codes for CASSSRTSGGLLDNEQFF.

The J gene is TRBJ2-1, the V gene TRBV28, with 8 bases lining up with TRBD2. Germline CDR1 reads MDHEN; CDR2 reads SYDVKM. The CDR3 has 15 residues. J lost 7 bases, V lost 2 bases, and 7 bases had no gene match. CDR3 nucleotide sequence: TGTGCCAGCAGTTTACCGCGACTAGCGTGGAATGAGCAGTTCTTC. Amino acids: CASSLPRLAWNEQFF. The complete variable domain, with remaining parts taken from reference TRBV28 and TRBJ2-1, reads DVKVTQSSRYLVKRTGEKVFLECVQDMDHENMFWYRQDPGLGLRLIYFSYDVKMKEKGDIPEGYSVSREKKERFSLILESASTNQTSMYLCASSLPRLAWNEQFFGPGTRLTVL.

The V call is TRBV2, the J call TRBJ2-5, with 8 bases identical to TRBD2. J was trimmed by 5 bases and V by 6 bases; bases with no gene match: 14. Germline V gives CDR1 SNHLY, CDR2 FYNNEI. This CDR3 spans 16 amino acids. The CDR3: CASRGKPGLDVETQYF. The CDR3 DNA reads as TGTGCCAGCAGAGGCAAACCGGGACTAGATGTCGAGACCCAGTACTTC. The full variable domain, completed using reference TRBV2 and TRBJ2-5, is EPEVTQTPSHQVTQMGQEVILRCVPISNHLYFYWYRQILGQKVEFLVSFYNNEISEKSEIFDDQFSVERPDGSNFTLKIRSTKLEDSAMYFCASRGKPGLDVETQYFGPGTRLLVL.

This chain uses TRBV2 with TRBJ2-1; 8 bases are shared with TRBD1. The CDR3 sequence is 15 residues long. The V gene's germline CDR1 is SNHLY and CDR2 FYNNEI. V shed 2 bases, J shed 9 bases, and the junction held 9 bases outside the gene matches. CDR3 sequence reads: CASSEWAGGSPEQFF. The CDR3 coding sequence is TGTGCCAGCAGTGAATGGGCAGGGGGCTCACCTGAGCAGTTCTTC.

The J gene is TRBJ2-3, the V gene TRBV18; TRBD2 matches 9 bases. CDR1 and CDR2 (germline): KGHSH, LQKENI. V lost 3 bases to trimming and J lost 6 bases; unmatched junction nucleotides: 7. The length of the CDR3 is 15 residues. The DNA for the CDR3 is TGTGCCAGCTCACCCCGCGGGAGGGTTTCGGATACGCAGTATTTT. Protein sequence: CASSPRGRVSDTQYF.

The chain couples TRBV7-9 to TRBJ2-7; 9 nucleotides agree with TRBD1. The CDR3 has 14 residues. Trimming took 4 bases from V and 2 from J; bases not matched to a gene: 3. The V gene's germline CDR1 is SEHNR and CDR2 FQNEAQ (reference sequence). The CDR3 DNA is TGTGCCAGCAGCTGGACAGGGGAGACCTACGAGCAGTACTTC. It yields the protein CASSWTGETYEQYF.

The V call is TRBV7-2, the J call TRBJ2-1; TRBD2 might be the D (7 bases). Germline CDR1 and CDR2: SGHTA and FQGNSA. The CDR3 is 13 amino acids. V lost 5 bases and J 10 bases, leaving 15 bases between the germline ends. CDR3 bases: TGTGCCAGCAGCGGGGGGGCAGCTGGGGAGCAGTTCTTC. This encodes CASSGGAAGEQFF. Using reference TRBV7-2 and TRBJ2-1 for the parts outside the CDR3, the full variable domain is GAGVSQSPSNKVTEKGKDVELRCDPISGHTALYWYRQSLGQGLEFLIYFQGNSAPDKSGLPSDRFSAERTGGSVSTLTIQRTQQEDSAVYLCASSGGAAGEQFFGPGTRLTVL.